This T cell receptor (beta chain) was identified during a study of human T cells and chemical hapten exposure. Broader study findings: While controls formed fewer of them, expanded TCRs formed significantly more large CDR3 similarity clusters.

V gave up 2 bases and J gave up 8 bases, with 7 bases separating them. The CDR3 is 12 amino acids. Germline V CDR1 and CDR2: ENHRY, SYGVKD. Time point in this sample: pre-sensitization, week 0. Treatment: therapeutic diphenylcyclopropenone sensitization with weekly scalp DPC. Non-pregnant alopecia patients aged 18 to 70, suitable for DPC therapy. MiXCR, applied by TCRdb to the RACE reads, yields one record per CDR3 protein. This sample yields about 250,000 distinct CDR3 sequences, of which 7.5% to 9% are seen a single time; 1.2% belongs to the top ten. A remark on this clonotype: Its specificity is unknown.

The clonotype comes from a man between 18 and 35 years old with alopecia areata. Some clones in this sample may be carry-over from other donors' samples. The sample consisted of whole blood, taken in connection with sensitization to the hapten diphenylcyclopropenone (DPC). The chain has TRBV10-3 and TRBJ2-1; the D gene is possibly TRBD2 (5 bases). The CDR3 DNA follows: TGTGCCATCAGTGAGGGGAGAGATGAGCAGTTCTTC. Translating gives CAISEGRDEQFF.